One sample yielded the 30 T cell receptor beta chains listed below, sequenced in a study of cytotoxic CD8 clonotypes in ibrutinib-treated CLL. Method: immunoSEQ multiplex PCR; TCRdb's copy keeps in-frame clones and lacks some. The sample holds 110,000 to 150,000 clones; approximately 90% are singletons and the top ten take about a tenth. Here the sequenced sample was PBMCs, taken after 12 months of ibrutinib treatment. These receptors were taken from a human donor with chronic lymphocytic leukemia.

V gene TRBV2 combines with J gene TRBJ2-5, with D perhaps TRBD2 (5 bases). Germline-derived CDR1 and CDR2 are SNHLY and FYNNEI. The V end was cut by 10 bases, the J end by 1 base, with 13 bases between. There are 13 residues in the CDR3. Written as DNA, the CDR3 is TGTGCCACCTACTTAGCGACCCAAGAGACCCAGTACTTC. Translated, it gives CATYLATQETQYF. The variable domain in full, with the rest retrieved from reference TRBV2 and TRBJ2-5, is EPEVTQTPSHQVTQMGQEVILRCVPISNHLYFYWYRQILGQKVEFLVSFYNNEISEKSEIFDDQFSVERPDGSNFTLKIRSTKLEDSAMYFCATYLATQETQYFGPGTRLLVL.

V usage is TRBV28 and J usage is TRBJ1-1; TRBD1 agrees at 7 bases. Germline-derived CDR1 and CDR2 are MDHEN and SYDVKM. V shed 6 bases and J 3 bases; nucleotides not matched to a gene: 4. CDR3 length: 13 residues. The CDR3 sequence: CASRSGGDTEAFF. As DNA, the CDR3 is TGTGCCAGCAGATCAGGGGGGGACACTGAAGCTTTCTTT.

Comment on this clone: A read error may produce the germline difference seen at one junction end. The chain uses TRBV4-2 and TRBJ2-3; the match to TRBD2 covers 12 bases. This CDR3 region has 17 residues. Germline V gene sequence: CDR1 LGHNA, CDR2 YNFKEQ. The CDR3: CASSQVLAGGSTDMQYF. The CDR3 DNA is TGTGCCAGCAGCCAAGTACTAGCGGGAGGAAGCACAGATATGCAGTATTTT.

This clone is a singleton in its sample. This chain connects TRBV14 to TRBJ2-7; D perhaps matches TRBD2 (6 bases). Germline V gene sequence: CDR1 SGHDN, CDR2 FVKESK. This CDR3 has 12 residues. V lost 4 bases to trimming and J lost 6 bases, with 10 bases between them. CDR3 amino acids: CASSPSRGEQYF. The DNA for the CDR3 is TGTGCCAGCAGCCCCTCGCGGGGCGAGCAGTACTTC.

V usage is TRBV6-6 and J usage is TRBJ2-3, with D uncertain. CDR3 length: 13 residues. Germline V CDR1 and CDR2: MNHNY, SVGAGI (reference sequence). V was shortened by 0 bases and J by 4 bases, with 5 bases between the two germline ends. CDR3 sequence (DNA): TGTGCCAGCAGTTACTCTATAGCAGATACGCAGTATTTT. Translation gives CASSYSIADTQYF.

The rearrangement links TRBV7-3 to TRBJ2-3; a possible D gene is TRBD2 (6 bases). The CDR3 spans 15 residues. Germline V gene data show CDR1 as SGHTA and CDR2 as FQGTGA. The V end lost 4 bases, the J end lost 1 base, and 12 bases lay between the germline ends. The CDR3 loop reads CASSSSSVRTDTQYF. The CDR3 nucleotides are TGTGCCAGCAGCTCATCTAGCGTCCGCACAGATACGCAGTATTTT.

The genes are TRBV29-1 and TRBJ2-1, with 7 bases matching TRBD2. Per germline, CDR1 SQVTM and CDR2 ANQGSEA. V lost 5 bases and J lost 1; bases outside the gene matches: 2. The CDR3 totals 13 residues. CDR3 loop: CSVNSGSYNEQFF. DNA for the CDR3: TGCAGCGTTAATAGCGGGTCCTACAATGAGCAGTTCTTC.

In DNA form, the CDR3 reads TGTGCCAGCAGGTTCACAGGGATAGACGAGCAGTACTTC. It is translated as CASRFTGIDEQYF. V is TRBV6-5 and J is TRBJ2-7, with TRBD1 as a possible D gene (6 bases). The CDR3 consists of 13 residues. The germline V gene encodes CDR1 MNHEY and CDR2 SVGAGI. The V end lost 6 bases, the J end lost 5 bases, and 14 bases lay between the germline ends.

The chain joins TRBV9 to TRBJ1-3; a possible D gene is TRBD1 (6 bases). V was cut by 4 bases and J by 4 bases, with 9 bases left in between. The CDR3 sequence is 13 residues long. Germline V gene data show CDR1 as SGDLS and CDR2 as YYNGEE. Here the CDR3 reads CASSTDRGNTIYF. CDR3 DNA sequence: TGTGCCAGCAGCACGGACAGAGGAAACACCATATATTTT.

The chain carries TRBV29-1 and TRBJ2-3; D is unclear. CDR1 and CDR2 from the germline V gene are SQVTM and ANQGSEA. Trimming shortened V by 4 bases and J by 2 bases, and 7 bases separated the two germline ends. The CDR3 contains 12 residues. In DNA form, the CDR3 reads TGCAGCGTTGTTCCTCTCACAGATACGCAGTATTTT. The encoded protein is CSVVPLTDTQYF.

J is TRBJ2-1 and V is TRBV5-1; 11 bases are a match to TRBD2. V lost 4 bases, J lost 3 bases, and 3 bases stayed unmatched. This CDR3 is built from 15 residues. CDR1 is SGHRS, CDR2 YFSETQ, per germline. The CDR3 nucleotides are TGCGCCAGCAGCCCCACTAGCGGGAGCTACAATGAGCAGTTCTTC. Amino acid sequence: CASSPTSGSYNEQFF.

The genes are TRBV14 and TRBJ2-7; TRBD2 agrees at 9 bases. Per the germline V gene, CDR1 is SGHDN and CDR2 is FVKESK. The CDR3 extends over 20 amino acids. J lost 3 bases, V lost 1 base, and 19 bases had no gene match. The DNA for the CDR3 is TGTGCCAGCAGCCAAGGTGGAGCGCGGGGGGGTTACGCAATGGTCTACGAGCAGTACTTC. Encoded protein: CASSQGGARGGYAMVYEQYF. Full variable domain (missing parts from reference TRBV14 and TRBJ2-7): EAGVTQFPSHSVIEKGQTVTLRCDPISGHDNLYWYRRVMGKEIKFLLHFVKESKQDESGMPNNRFLAERTGGTYSTLKVQPAELEDSGVYFCASSQGGARGGYAMVYEQYFGPGTRLTVT.

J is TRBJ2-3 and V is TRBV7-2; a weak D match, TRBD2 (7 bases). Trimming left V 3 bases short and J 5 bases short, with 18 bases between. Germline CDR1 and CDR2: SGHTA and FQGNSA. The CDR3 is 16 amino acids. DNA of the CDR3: TGTGCCAGCAGCTTCGGGGGCAGGGCGGGAGTAGATACGCAGTATTTT. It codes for CASSFGGRAGVDTQYF. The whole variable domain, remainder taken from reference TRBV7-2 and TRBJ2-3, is GAGVSQSPSNKVTEKGKDVELRCDPISGHTALYWYRQSLGQGLEFLIYFQGNSAPDKSGLPSDRFSAERTGGSVSTLTIQRTQQEDSAVYLCASSFGGRAGVDTQYFGPGTRLTVL.

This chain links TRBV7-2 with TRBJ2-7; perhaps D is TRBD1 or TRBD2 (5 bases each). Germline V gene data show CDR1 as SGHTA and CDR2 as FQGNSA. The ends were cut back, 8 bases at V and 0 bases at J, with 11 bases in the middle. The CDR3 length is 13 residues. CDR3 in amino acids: CASWDRSSYEQYF. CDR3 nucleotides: TGTGCCAGCTGGGACCGGAGCTCCTACGAGCAGTACTTC.

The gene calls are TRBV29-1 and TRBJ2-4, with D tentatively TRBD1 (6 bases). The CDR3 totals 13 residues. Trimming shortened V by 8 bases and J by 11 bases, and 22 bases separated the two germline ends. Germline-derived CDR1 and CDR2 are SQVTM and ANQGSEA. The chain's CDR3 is CSFSRDTGYVQYF. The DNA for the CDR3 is TGCAGCTTTTCCCGGGACACCGGGTATGTTCAGTACTTC.

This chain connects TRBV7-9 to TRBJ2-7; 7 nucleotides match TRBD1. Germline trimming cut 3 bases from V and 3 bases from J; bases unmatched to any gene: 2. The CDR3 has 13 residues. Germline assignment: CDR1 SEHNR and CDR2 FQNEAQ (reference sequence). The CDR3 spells CASSFDRVYEQYF. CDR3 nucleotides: TGTGCCAGCAGCTTTGACAGGGTCTACGAGCAGTACTTC.

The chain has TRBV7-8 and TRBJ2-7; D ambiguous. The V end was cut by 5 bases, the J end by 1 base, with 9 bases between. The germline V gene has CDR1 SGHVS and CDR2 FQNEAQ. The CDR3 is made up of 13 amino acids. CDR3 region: CASSLAQSYEQYF. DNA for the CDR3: TGTGCCAGCAGCCTTGCCCAATCCTACGAGCAGTACTTC. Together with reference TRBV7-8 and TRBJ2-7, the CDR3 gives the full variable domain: GAGVSQSPRYKVAKRGQDVALRCDPISGHVSLFWYQQALGQGPEFLTYFQNEAQLDKSGLPSDRFFAERPEGSVSTLKIQRTQQEDSAVYLCASSLAQSYEQYFGPGTRLTVT.

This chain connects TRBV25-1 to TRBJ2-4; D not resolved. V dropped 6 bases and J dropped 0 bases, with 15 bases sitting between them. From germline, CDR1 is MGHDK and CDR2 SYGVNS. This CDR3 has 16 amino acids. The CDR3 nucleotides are TGTGCCAGCAGCCCGAGCTCACCGCTAGCCAAAAACATTCAGTACTTC. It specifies CASSPSSPLAKNIQYF.

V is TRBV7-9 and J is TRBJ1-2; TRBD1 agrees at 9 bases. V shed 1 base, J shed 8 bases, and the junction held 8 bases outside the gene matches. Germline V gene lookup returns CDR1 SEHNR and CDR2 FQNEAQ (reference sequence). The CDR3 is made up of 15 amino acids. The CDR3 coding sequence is TGTGCCAGCAGCTTAGATGGGACAGGGAAGTCCGGCTACACCTTC. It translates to CASSLDGTGKSGYTF.

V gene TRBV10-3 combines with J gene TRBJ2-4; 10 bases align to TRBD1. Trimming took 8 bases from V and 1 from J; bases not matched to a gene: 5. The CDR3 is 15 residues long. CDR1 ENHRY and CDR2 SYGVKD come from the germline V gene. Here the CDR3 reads CAIGWDRGAKNIQYF. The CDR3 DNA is TGTGCCATCGGTTGGGACAGGGGTGCCAAAAACATTCAGTACTTC.

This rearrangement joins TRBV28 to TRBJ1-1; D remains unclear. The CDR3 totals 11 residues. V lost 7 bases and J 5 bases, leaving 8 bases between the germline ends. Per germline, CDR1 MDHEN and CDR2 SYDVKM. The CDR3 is CASTRETEAFF. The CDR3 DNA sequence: TGTGCCAGCACCCGAGAAACTGAAGCTTTCTTT.

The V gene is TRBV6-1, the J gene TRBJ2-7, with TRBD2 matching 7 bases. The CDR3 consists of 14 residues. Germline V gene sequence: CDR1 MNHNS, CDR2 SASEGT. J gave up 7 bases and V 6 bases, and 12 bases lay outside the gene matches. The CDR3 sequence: CASSGARELEEQYF. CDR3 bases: TGTGCCAGCAGCGGGGCGCGGGAGCTGGAGGAGCAGTACTTC.

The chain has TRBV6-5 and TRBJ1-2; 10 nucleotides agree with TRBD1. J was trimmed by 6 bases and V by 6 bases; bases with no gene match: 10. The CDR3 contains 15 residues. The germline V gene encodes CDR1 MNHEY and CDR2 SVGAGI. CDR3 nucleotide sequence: TGTGCCAGCAGGAAGGGGGACAGGGGCATTCATGGCTACACCTTC. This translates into CASRKGDRGIHGYTF.

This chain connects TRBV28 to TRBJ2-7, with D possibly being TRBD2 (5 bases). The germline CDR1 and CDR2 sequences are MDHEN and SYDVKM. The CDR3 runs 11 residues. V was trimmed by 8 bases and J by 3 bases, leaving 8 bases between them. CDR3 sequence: CASSGFYEQYF. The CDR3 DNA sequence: TGTGCCAGCTCGGGATTCTACGAGCAGTACTTC.

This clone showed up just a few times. CDR3 bases: TGTGCCAGTAGTGCGTTCGGGGAGCTGTTTTTT. This sequence encodes CASSAFGELFF. This sequence joins TRBV19 and TRBJ2-2; D is undetermined. Deletions cut 5 bases from V and 7 bases from J, with 5 bases between. This CDR3 is 11 amino acids long. Germline V CDR1 and CDR2: LNHDA, SQIVND (reference sequence).

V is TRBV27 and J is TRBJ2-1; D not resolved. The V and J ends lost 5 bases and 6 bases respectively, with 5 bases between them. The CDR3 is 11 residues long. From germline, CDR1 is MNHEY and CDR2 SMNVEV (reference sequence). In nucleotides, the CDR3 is TGTGCCAGCAGTCTTAGCAATGAGCAGTTCTTC. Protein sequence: CASSLSNEQFF.

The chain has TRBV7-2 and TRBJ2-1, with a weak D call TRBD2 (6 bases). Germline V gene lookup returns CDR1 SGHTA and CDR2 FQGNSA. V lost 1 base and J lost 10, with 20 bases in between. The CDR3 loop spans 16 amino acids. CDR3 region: CASSLGASGALGEQFF. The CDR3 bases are TGTGCCAGCAGCTTAGGAGCTTCGGGAGCCCTAGGGGAGCAGTTCTTC. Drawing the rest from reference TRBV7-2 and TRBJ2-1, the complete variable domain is GAGVSQSPSNKVTEKGKDVELRCDPISGHTALYWYRQSLGQGLEFLIYFQGNSAPDKSGLPSDRFSAERTGGSVSTLTIQRTQQEDSAVYLCASSLGASGALGEQFFGPGTRLTVL.

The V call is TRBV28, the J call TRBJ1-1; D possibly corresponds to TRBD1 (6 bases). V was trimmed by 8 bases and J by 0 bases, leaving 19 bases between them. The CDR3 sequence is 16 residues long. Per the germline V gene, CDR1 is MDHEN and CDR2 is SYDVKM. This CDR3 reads CASRDRSLGVNTEAFF. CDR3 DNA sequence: TGTGCCAGCCGTGACAGGTCTTTGGGAGTGAACACTGAAGCTTTCTTT.

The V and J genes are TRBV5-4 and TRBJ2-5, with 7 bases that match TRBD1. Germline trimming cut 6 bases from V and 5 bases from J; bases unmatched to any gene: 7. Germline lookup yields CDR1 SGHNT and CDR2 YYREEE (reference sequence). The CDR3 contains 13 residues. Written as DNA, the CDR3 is TGTGCCAGCAAATATACAGGGGACGAGACCCAGTACTTC. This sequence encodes CASKYTGDETQYF. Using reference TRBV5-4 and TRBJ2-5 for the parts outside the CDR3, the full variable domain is ETGVTQSPTHLIKTRGQQVTLRCSSQSGHNTVSWYQQALGQGPQFIFQYYREEENGRGNFPPRFSGLQFPNYSSELNVNALELDDSALYLCASKYTGDETQYFGPGTRLLVL.

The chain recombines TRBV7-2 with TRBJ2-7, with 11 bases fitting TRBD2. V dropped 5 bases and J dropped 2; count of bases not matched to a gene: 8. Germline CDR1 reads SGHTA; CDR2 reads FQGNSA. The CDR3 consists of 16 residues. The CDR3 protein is CASSPGVAGGPYEQYF. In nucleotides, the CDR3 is TGTGCCAGCAGCCCCGGGGTAGCGGGAGGGCCCTACGAGCAGTACTTC. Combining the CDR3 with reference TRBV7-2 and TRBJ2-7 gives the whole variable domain GAGVSQSPSNKVTEKGKDVELRCDPISGHTALYWYRQSLGQGLEFLIYFQGNSAPDKSGLPSDRFSAERTGGSVSTLTIQRTQQEDSAVYLCASSPGVAGGPYEQYFGPGTRLTVT.